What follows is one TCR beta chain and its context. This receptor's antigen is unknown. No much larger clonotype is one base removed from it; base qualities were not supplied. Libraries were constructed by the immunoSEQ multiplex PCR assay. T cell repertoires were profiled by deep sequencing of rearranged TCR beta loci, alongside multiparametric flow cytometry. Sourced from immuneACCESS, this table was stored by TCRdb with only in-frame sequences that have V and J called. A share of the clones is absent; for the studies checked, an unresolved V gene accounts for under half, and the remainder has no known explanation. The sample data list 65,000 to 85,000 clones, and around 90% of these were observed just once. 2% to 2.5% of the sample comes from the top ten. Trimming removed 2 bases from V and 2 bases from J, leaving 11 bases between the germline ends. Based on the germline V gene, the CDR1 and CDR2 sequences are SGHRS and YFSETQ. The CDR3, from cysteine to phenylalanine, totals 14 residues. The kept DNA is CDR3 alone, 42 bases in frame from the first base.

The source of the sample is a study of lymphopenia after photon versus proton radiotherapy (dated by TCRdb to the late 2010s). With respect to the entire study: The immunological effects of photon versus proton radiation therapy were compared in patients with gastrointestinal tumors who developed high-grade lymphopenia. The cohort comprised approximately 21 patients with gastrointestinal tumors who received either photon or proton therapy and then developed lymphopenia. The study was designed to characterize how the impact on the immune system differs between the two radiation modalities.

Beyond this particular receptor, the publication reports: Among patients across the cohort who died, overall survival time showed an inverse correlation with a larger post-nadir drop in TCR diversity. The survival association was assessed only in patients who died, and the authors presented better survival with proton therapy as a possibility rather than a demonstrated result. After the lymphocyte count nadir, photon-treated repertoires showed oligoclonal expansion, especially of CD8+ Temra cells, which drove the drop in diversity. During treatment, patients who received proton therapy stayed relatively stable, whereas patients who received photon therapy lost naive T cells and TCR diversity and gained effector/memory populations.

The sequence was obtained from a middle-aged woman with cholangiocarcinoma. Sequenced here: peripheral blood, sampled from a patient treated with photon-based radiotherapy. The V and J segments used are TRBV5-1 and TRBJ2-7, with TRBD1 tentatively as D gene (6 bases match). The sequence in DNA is TGCGCCAGCAGCTTAGCCGGGACACCCTACGAGCAGTACTTC. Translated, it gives CASSLAGTPYEQYF.